The T cell receptor beta chain described here comes from a study of cytomegalovirus exposure and HLA in healthy donors. Study-wide results and limits: It is likely that the observed cluster of highly shared sequence variants was a sequencing artifact. Exclusion applied to some V segments, including TRBV6-2 and TRBV6-3, as they were indistinguishable.

Every donor was a healthy person donating bone marrow. The PCR employed 60 Vbeta primers together with 13 Jbeta primers. Sequencing used immunoSEQ multiplex PCR; TCRdb keeps in-frame clones, though not all of them. The sample holds fewer than 100,000 clones, more than 70% seen once. Points on this clone: Antigen unknown.

Trimming pared 0 bases from V and 3 bases from J, leaving 7 bases between. The CDR3 length is 14 residues. Germline V gene sequence: CDR1 SGHRS, CDR2 YFSETQ. This rearrangement joins TRBV5-1 to TRBJ2-4; maybe TRBD2 (6 bases). The TCR comes from a male donor in good health and CMV-seropositive. The sequenced material came from PBMCs. The CDR3 region is CASSLGGDKNIQYF. In DNA form, the CDR3 reads TGCGCCAGCAGCTTGGGGGGGGACAAAAACATTCAGTACTTC.